This TCR gamma chain came from a study of Vδ1+ human thymocytes (dated by TCRdb to 2016 to 2019). General notes on the study: As a data resource, the study described the mRNA-level TRG and TRD CDR3 repertoires found in highly purified Vdelta1+ thymocytes taken from young children. The multiplex-based CDR3 amplicon strategy had previously been validated against 5'RACE-based CDR3 amplicon generation methods. Summary of the overall study and its limitations: Because no clustering by age or sex was observed, donors were not stratified by these variables in the analyses. The thymic TRG and TRD repertoires appeared highly polyclonal, with Gaussian CDR3 length distributions, in contrast to the oligoclonal repertoires of peripheral blood. Many TRG clonotypes were found to be shared between donors (up to about 6.9x10^3), whereas TRD repertoires were found to be essentially private (max roughly 100 shared). Although sort purity was high, around 21% of thymic TRD sequences were Vdelta2 (with a few Vdelta3), in contrast to the peripheral blood Vdelta1+ controls. Because unexpected Vdelta2 sequences could lead to misinterpretation of bulk repertoire data, the authors recommended using highly purified populations and single-cell validation.

Taken from cysteine to phenylalanine, the CDR3 has 12 residues. Only the CDR3 portion is preserved as DNA: 36 bases, with reading frame beginning at the first base. V is trimmed back by 1 base and J by 11 bases, and the junction contains 8 bases that no gene match accounts for. The germline V gene encodes CDR1 EGSTGY and CDR2 YDSYTSSV. Thymic samples were depleted of alphabeta T cells, then CD3+ TCRVdelta1+ TCRVdelta2- thymocytes were FACS-sorted. Sorted Vdelta1+ thymocyte purity ranged from roughly 97% to 99.6%. The thymic specimens were obtained from several paediatric patients who were undergoing corrective cardiac surgery and ranged in age from 5 days to 15 months. Thymic tissue was dispersed, and mononuclear cells were isolated on a Histopaque-1077 density gradient. For staining, the antibodies used were anti-TCRVdelta1 clone TS8.2, anti-TCRVdelta2 clone B6, anti-CD3 clone HIT3a and anti-TCRalphabeta clone IP26.

This clone was detected only a few times. Which antigen it targets is not known. No much larger clone exists at a distance of one base, and base qualities are not known. RNA extraction was performed with the RNeasy mini kit, and reverse transcription was done with Superscript III. Multiplex PCR was used to generate CDR3 amplicons, with pooled V-gene forward primers and a constant-region reverse primer carrying Illumina adaptor overhangs. Amplicons were gel-purified, then indexed with Nextera index primers over about 8 extra PCR cycles and purified with AMPure XP beads. Libraries were sequenced on an Illumina MiSeq with paired-end 250 bp reads, dual indexing and about 22% PhiX spike-in. Processing in the source paper ran as follows. FastQC was used to quality check the reads, while ea-utils fastq-join merged the TRG read pairs. IMGT/HighV-QUEST was used to annotate the sequences, only productive sequences with an unambiguous V-gene assignment were kept, and clonotypes were defined as sequences sharing an identical CDR3 sequence. For downstream analysis, VDJtools 1.1.1, tcR 2.2.3, Treemap and vegan Shannon diversity in R 3.4.4 were used. With CATT, TCRdb called clones again from the public reads; duplicate DNA rows were later joined. None of the V and J calls come from the authors' own analysis; TCRdb made them. The sample table lists over 20,000 gamma-chain clones, roughly an eighth of them with a count of one. The ten largest make up 1.9% of the sample.

The V and J segments used are TRGV4 and TRGJ1 or TRGJ2. Sequenced material: Vdelta1+ gamma-delta thymocytes from the thymus. Sample cell subset or site, as interpreted from the label and publication: FACS-sorted CD3+ TCRalphabeta- TCRVdelta1+ TCRVdelta2- thymocytes. This clonotype originated in a child younger than two who had congenital heart surgery. CDR3 protein: CATWDGARQKLF. The DNA sequence is given as TGTGCCACCTGGGATGGCGCCCGACAGAAACTCTTT.